These 19 T cell receptor beta chains originate from one sample sequenced in a study of cytomegalovirus exposure and HLA in healthy donors. 60 Vbeta and 13 Jbeta primers were used in PCR. The assay was immunoSEQ multiplex PCR, and TCRdb's table has in-frame clones only and misses some. The table has about 100,000 clones, 70% to 90% seen once. The sample taken for sequencing was PBMCs. All receptors derive from a middle-aged man in good health and CMV-seronegative.

J is TRBJ2-1 and V is TRBV7-9; TRBD1 matches 7 bases. V trimming: 4 bases; J trimming: 4 bases; junction bases outside the gene matches: 7. Germline CDR1 and CDR2: SEHNR and FQNEAQ (reference sequence). The CDR3 is 15 amino acids. The CDR3 loop reads CASSSRDRQYNEQFF. The CDR3 nucleotides are TGTGCCAGCAGCTCCCGGGACAGACAGTACAATGAGCAGTTCTTC.

This clone was seen a few times. This chain uses TRBV7-2 with TRBJ2-2; TRBD1 matches at 9 bases. The CDR3 loop spans 15 amino acids. V lost 5 bases to trimming and J lost 4 bases; unmatched junction nucleotides: 5. Germline assignment: CDR1 SGHTA and CDR2 FQGNSA. The CDR3 region has the DNA TGTGCCAGCAGCCCCCGGGACAGGGTCACCGGGGAGCTGTTTTTT. Protein sequence: CASSPRDRVTGELFF.

The chain is built from TRBV5-6 and TRBJ1-4; maybe TRBD1 (6 bases). The CDR3 spans 14 residues. Germline V gives CDR1 SGHDT, CDR2 YYEEEE. V was pared by 2 bases and J by 3 bases, with 8 bases between. In DNA, the CDR3 is TGTGCCAGCAGCTTAGGGGGTGCTAATGAAAAACTGTTTTTT. Its protein product is CASSLGGANEKLFF.

The chain has TRBV9 and TRBJ2-3; D uncertain. Germline V gives CDR1 SGDLS, CDR2 YYNGEE. The CDR3 spans 13 residues. V was cut by 5 bases and J by 3 bases, with 10 bases left in between. The CDR3 coding sequence is TGTGCCAGCAGTCGCTCGGGTACAGATACGCAGTATTTT. Amino acid sequence: CASSRSGTDTQYF.

The gene calls are TRBV4-1 and TRBJ1-2; tentative D call: TRBD1 (5 bases). Germline V gives CDR1 MGHRA, CDR2 YSYEKL. This CDR3 is built from 16 residues. V shed 4 bases and J shed 0 bases, with 15 bases lying between them. Here the CDR3 DNA reads TGCGCCAGCAGCCTTCCCGGGGGAGGGCCTAACTATGGCTACACCTTC. Translated: CASSLPGGGPNYGYTF.

The chain employs TRBV5-4 and TRBJ2-3; 10 bases agree with TRBD2. This CDR3 is built from 17 residues. The trim removed 4 bases at V and 6 bases at J, leaving 14 bases unmatched. Germline CDR1 is SGHNT and CDR2 is YYREEE (reference sequence). The CDR3 spells CASSRNSGGPPVDTQYF. CDR3 sequence (DNA): TGTGCCAGCAGCCGCAATAGCGGGGGGCCTCCCGTTGATACGCAGTATTTT.

Written as DNA, the CDR3 is TGTGCCAGCAGCTTAGATGGAGAGTATCGTGTTAATTCACCCCTCCACTTT. Protein sequence: CASSLDGEYRVNSPLHF. This sequence joins TRBV11-2 and TRBJ1-6; no reliable D call. V lost 0 bases and J 6 bases, leaving 15 bases between the germline ends. The CDR3 extends over 17 amino acids. CDR1 and CDR2 from the germline V gene are SGHAT and FQNNGV.

The rearrangement joins TRBV2 to TRBJ1-6; D possibly corresponds to TRBD1 (6 bases). The ends were cut back, 1 base at V and 14 bases at J, with 15 bases in the middle. Germline CDR1 is SNHLY and CDR2 is FYNNEI. The CDR3 is made up of 14 amino acids. CDR3 protein: CASSEEGEGASLHF. The DNA for the CDR3 is TGTGCCAGCAGTGAAGAGGGGGAAGGGGCTTCCCTCCACTTT. Supplemented by reference TRBV2 and TRBJ1-6, the full variable domain reads EPEVTQTPSHQVTQMGQEVILRCVPISNHLYFYWYRQILGQKVEFLVSFYNNEISEKSEIFDDQFSVERPDGSNFTLKIRSTKLEDSAMYFCASSEEGEGASLHFGNGTRLTVT.

This clone was counted between two and nine times. In the same sample, other DNA sequences code for this CDR3. The chain carries TRBV18 and TRBJ2-7; 7 bases align to TRBD1. This CDR3 has 13 residues. From germline, CDR1 is KGHSH and CDR2 LQKENI. V lost 3 bases and J lost 4; bases outside the gene matches: 3. The CDR3 sequence is CASSPTGSYEQYF. The CDR3 region has the DNA TGTGCCAGCTCACCGACAGGGTCGTACGAGCAGTACTTC. Together with reference TRBV18 and TRBJ2-7, the CDR3 gives the full variable domain: NAGVMQNPRHLVRRRGQEARLRCSPMKGHSHVYWYRQLPEEGLKFMVYLQKENIIDESGMPKERFSAEFPKEGPSILRIQQVVRGDSAAYFCASSPTGSYEQYFGPGTRLTVT.

The chain has TRBV7-2 and TRBJ1-2; 7 bases are shared with TRBD1. Trimming at V came to 3 bases and at J to 1 base, leaving 5 bases not matched to a gene. The CDR3 consists of 15 residues. CDR1 and CDR2 (germline): SGHTA, FQGNSA. CDR3 nucleotides: TGTGCCAGCAGCTTCCGACAGGGCGTTAACTATGGCTACACCTTC. Its protein is CASSFRQGVNYGYTF.

The V and J genes are TRBV18 and TRBJ1-5, with 8 bases lining up with TRBD1. V lost 3 bases, J lost 1 base, and 5 bases stayed unmatched. The CDR3 sequence is 16 residues long. Germline loops: CDR1 KGHSH, CDR2 LQKENI. The CDR3 coding sequence is TGTGCCAGCTCACCCGGGACAGGTTCGAGCAATCAGCCCCAGCATTTT. Its protein product is CASSPGTGSSNQPQHF.

The rearrangement links TRBV9 to TRBJ2-3; TRBD2 matches at 9 bases. The CDR3 has 16 amino acids. Trimming at V came to 0 bases and at J to 2 bases, leaving 4 bases not matched to a gene. Germline lookup yields CDR1 SGDLS and CDR2 YYNGEE. CDR3 sequence: CASSVEERGVTDTQYF. The CDR3 DNA is TGTGCCAGCAGCGTAGAGGAGCGGGGGGTCACAGATACGCAGTATTTT.

The chain couples TRBV5-1 to TRBJ2-2; TRBD2 agrees at 9 bases. V dropped 7 bases and J dropped 5; count of bases not matched to a gene: 3. The germline V gene encodes CDR1 SGHRS and CDR2 YFSETQ. This CDR3 is built from 13 residues. CDR3 in amino acids: CASGLAGTGELFF. The CDR3 DNA reads as TGCGCCAGCGGCCTAGCGGGGACCGGGGAGCTGTTTTTT.

This clone occurred once. The V call is TRBV5-6, the J call TRBJ1-2, with 7 nucleotides matching TRBD1. The CDR3 has 16 amino acids. J gave up 3 bases and V 0 bases, and 8 bases lay outside the gene matches. Germline lookup yields CDR1 SGHDT and CDR2 YYEEEE. The CDR3 coding sequence is TGTGCCAGCAGCTTGGAGCTGGACAGGCGGGACTATGGCTACACCTTC. It translates to CASSLELDRRDYGYTF.

V and J are TRBV5-1 and TRBJ2-5; the match to TRBD2 covers 11 bases. The assigned J gene may be wrong: the sequence end matches TRBJ2-7 better. Germline CDR1 reads SGHRS; CDR2 reads YFSETQ. The CDR3 has 15 residues. The CDR3 nucleotides read TGCGCCAGCTCCCCGGCCGGGACTAGCGGCGGCGAGCAGTACTTC. Translating it yields CASSPAGTSGGEQYF.

This chain links TRBV2 with TRBJ2-2; TRBD1 is a possible D gene (6 bases). Trimming left V 4 bases short and J 7 bases short, with 19 bases between. The CDR3 length is 16 residues. CDR1 is SNHLY and CDR2 is FYNNEI in the germline V gene. CDR3: CASSATGYQLSGELFF. CDR3 DNA sequence: TGTGCCAGCAGTGCGACAGGCTACCAACTCAGCGGGGAGCTGTTTTTT.

V gene TRBV9 combines with J gene TRBJ1-1; TRBD1 might be the D (6 bases). CDR1 and CDR2 (germline): SGDLS, YYNGEE. The CDR3 sequence is 15 residues long. The germline V and J ends were trimmed by 0 bases and 3 bases, with 12 bases remaining between them. CDR3 coding DNA: TGTGCCAGCAGCGTAGCTTCGGGGGGCTACACTGAAGCTTTCTTT. It is translated as CASSVASGGYTEAFF. The whole variable domain, remainder taken from reference TRBV9 and TRBJ1-1, is DSGVTQTPKHLITATGQRVTLRCSPRSGDLSVYWYQQSLDQGLQFLIQYYNGEERAKGNILERFSAQQFPDLHSELNLSSLELGDSALYFCASSVASGGYTEAFFGQGTRLTVV.

CDR3 coding DNA: TGCGCCAGCAGCCTAGGGGAAACCCACTACAATGAGCAGTTCTTC. This gives the protein CASSLGETHYNEQFF. J is TRBJ2-1 and V is TRBV5-1; D might be TRBD1 (5 bases). In germline, CDR1 is SGHRS, CDR2 YFSETQ. Between the trimmed V and J ends, which lost 4 bases and 3 bases, there was a span of 14 bases. The CDR3 sequence is 15 residues long.

The chain uses TRBV10-3 and TRBJ2-5; D is possibly TRBD2 (7 bases). CDR1 is ENHRY and CDR2 is SYGVKD in the germline V gene. Between the trimmed V and J ends, which lost 0 bases and 5 bases, there was a span of 13 bases. This CDR3 spans 15 amino acids. The CDR3 here is CAISESSRGAETQYF. The CDR3 nucleotides are TGTGCCATCAGTGAGTCGAGTCGGGGGGCGGAGACCCAGTACTTC.